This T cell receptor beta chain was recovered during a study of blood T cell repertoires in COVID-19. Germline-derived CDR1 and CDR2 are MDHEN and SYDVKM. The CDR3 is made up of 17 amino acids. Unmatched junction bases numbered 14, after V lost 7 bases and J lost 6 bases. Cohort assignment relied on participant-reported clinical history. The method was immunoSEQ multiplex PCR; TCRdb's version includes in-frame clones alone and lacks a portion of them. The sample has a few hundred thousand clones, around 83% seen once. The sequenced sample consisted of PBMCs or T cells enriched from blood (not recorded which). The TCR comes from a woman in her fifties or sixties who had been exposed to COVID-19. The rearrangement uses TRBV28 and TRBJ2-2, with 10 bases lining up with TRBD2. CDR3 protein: CASNVQRGGHVPGELFF. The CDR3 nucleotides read TGTGCCAGCAACGTGCAGCGGGGGGGCCATGTGCCCGGGGAGCTGTTTTTT.